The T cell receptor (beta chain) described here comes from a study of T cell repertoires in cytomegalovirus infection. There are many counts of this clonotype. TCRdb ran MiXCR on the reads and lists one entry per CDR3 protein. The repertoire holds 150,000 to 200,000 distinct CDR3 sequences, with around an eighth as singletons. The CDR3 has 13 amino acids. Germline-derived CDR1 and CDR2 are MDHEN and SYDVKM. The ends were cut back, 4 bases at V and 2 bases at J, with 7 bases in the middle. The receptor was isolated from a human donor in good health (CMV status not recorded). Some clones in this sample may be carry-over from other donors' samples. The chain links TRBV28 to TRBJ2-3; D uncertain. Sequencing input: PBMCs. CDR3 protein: CASSSLATDTQYF. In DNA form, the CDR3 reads TGTGCCAGCAGTTCGTTGGCCACAGATACGCAGTATTTT.